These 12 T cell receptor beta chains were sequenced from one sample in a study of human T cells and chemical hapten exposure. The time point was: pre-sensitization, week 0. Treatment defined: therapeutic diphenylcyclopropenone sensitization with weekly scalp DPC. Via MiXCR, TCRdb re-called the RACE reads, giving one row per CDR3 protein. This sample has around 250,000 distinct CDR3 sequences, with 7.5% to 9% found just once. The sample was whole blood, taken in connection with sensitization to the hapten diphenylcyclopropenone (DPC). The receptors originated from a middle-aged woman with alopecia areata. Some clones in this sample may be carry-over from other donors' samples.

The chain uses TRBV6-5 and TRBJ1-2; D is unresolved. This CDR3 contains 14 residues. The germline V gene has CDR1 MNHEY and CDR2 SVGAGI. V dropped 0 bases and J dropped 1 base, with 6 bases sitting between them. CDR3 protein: CASSYSRINYGYTF. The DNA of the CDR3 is TGTGCCAGCAGTTACTCGAGAATTAACTATGGCTACACCTTC.

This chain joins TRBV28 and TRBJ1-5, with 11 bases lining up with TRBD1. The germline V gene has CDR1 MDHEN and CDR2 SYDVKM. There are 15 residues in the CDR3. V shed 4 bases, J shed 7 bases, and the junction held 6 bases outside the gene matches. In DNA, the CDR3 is TGTGCCAGCAGTTCGGGACAGGGGGTTTGGCAGCCCCAGCATTTT. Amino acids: CASSSGQGVWQPQHF. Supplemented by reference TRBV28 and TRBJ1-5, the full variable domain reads DVKVTQSSRYLVKRTGEKVFLECVQDMDHENMFWYRQDPGLGLRLIYFSYDVKMKEKGDIPEGYSVSREKKERFSLILESASTNQTSMYLCASSSGQGVWQPQHFGDGTRLSIL.

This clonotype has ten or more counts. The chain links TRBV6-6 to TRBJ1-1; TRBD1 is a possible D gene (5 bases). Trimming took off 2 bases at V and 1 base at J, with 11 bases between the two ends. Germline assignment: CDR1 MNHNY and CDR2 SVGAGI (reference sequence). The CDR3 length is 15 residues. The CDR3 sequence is CASSYLAQANTEAFF. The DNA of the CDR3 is TGTGCCAGCAGTTACCTCGCACAGGCGAACACTGAAGCTTTCTTT.

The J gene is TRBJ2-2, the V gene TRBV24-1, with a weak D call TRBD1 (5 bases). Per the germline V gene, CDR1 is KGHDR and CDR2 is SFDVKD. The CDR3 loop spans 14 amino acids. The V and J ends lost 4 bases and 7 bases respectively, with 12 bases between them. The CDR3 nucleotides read TGTGCCACCAGTGAGCTAGGGGCGAACGGGGAGCTGTTTTTT. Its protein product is CATSELGANGELFF.

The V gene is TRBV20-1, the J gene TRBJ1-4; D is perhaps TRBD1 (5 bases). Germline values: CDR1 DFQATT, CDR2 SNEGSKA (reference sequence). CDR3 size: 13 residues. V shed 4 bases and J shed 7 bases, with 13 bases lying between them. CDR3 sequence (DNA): TGCAGTGCTAACCCCAGGGTAGCTGAAAAACTGTTTTTT. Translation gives CSANPRVAEKLFF.

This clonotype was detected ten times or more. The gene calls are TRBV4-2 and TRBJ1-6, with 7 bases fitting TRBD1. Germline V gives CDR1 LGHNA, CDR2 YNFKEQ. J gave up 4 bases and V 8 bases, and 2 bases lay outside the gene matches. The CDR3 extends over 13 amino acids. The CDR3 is CASGQDYNSPLHF. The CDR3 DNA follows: TGTGCCAGCGGACAGGATTATAATTCACCCCTCCACTTT.

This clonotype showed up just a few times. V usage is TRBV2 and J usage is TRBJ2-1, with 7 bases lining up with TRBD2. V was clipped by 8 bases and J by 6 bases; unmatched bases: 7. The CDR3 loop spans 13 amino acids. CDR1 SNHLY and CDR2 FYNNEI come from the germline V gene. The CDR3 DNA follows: TGTGCCAGCGGGCGGGAGTCCGCCAATGAGCAGTTCTTC. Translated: CASGRESANEQFF.

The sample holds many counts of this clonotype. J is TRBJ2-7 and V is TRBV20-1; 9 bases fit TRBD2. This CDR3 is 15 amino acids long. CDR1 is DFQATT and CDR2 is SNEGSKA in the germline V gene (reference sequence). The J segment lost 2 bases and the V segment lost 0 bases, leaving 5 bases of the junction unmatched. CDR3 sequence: CSARDPASGAYEQYF. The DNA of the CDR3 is TGCAGTGCTAGAGATCCGGCTAGCGGGGCCTACGAGCAGTACTTC.

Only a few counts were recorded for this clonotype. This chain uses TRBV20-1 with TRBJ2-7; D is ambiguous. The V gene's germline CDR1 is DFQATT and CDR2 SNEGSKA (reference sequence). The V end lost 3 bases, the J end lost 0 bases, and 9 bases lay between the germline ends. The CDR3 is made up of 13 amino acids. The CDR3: CSARWPSSYEQYF. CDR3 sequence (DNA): TGCAGTGCTAGGTGGCCTAGCTCCTACGAGCAGTACTTC.

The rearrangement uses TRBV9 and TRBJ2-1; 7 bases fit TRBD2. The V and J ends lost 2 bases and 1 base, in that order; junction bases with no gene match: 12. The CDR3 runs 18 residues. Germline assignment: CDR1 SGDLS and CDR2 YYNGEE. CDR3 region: CASSVPAGGLLSYNEQFF. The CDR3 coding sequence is TGTGCCAGCAGCGTCCCTGCCGGGGGGTTACTTTCCTACAATGAGCAGTTCTTC.

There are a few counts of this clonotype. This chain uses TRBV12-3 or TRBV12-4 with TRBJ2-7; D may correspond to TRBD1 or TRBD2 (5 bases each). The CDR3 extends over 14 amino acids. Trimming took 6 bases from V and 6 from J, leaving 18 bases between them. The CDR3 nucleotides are TGTGCCAGCAGCCTCCACGGGACGTTCCCCGAGCAGTACTTC. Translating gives CASSLHGTFPEQYF.

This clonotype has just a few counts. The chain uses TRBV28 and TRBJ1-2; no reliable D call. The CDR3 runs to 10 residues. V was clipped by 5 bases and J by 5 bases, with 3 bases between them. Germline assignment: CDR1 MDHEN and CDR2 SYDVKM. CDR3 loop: CASSQYGYTF. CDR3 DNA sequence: TGTGCCAGCAGTCAGTATGGCTACACCTTC.